The T cell receptor beta chain described here comes from a study of T cells in Graves' hyperthyroidism and ophthalmopathy. This clonotype appeared many times. TCR beta CDR3 sequences were amplified from RNA transcripts. HTBI primers were employed in a first-round RT-PCR of the TCR CDR3. TCRdb independently ran MiXCR on the multiplex PCR reads; one entry per CDR3 protein. The sample has some 800,000 distinct CDR3 sequences; over 35% are singletons. Each patient was aged 18 to 65 and had newly diagnosed hyperthyroidism of under 2 months' duration. Germline CDR1 reads DFQATT; CDR2 reads SNEGSKA (reference sequence). Trimming cost V 1 base and J 0 bases, with 6 bases left between them. The CDR3 has 13 amino acids.

The chain has TRBV20-1 and TRBJ1-2; D uncertain. The sequenced material came from blood. This clonotype was obtained from a man aged 18 to 29 with Graves' hyperthyroidism. The CDR3 region is CSARVTSNYGYTF. CDR3 coding DNA: TGCAGTGCTAGAGTCACGTCTAACTATGGCTACACCTTC.